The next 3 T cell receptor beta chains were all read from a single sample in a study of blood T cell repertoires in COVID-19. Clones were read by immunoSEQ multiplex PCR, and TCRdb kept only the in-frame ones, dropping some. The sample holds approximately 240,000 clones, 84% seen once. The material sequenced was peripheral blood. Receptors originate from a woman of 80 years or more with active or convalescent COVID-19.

CDR3 nucleotide sequence: TGTGCCAGCAGTTCCCCCTCCGACAGCTACTATGGCTACACCTTC. Its protein is CASSSPSDSYYGYTF. This sequence joins TRBV28 and TRBJ1-2; TRBD1 is a possible D gene (5 bases). Trimming removed 4 bases at V and 3 bases at J, with 15 bases between. The germline CDR1 and CDR2 sequences are MDHEN and SYDVKM. This CDR3 region has 15 residues.

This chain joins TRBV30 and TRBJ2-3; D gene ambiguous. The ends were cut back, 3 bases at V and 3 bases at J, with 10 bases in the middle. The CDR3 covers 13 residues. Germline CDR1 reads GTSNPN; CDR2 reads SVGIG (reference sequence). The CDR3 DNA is TGTGCCTGGAGCTATGGTCATACAGATACGCAGTATTTT. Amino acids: CAWSYGHTDTQYF.

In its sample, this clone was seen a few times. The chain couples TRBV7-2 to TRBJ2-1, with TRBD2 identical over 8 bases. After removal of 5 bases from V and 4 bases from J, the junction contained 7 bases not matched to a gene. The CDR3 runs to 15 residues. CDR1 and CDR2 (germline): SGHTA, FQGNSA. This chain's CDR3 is CASSKPGGPYNEQFF. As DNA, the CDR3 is TGTGCCAGCAGCAAACCGGGGGGGCCGTACAATGAGCAGTTCTTC.